One T cell receptor beta chain is described in this entry. Its target is unknown. Alongside a J-beta primer mix, a sample-barcoded 5' primer served in a second PCR lasting about 6 to 11 cycles. Using its own MiXCR run on the 5' RACE reads, TCRdb lists one record per CDR3 protein. The sample holds some 1.7 million distinct CDR3 sequences, 28% seen once. The data originate from a study of blood T cells in healthy people across ages. Whole-study results and caveats: Since the PBMCs were unsorted, naive and antigen-experienced cells could not be conclusively compared. For the donors, CMV status was unknown and possibly confounded expanded clonotype changes. Per million T cells, TCR beta diversity dropped roughly linearly as age increased.

Trimming took off 5 bases at V and 15 bases at J, with 14 bases between the two ends. CDR3 length: 11 residues. The sequenced sample consisted of blood. The sequence came from a woman aged 30 to 39 in good health. The chain couples TRBV12-3 or TRBV12-4 to TRBJ2-1; D possibly corresponds to TRBD2 (6 bases). The CDR3: CASSQDGGAFF. The CDR3 DNA is TGTGCCAGCAGTCAAGACGGGGGTGCGTTCTTC.